Here is one TCR beta chain with its context. This clonotype was picked up a small number of times. What this receptor recognizes is not known. No clone much larger than this one lies a single base away; base qualities are absent. This record belongs to a study of T cell repertoires in cytomegalovirus infection (dated by TCRdb to about 2019). Describing the broader study: The HLA type of each donor mattered for the analysis, because public TCR beta signatures pointed to carriage of CMV infection along with the matching HLA type.

V is shortened by 2 bases, J by 3 bases, and the region joining them spans 12 bases. Reading the germline V gene gives CDR1 SGHRS and CDR2 YFSETQ. The CDR3 starts with the cysteine, ends with the phenylalanine, and has 15 residues. Kept here is only the CDR3 DNA, which spans 45 bases and is read in frame from base 1. The research as a whole found: In both this cohort and an independent roughly 400-donor cohort, the cumulative frequency of public TCR beta family members distinguished carriers of CMV infection plus the relevant HLA type. The ex vivo response was dominated by HLA-C-restricted CMV-specific TCR beta clonotypes, and the single most frequent clonotype in two of eight donors was supplied by these HLA-C-restricted clonotypes.

This sample was sequenced with an Illumina HiSeq 1500. TCRdb handled the public reads itself, with Q25 trimming in fastp and clone calling in MiXCR, and kept productive beta chains. Rows with a matching CDR3 protein are joined into one entry that keeps the most common DNA and genes. For this sample there are 310,000 or so distinct CDR3 sequences; roughly a sixth appear just once. Around 12% of the sample comes from the top ten. The receptor chain draws on TRBV5-1 and TRBJ1-5, and perhaps TRBD1 as D gene, on 5 matching bases. Specimen: PBMCs. The sequence came from a human donor in good health (CMV status not recorded). Some clones in this sample may be carry-over from other donors' samples. The DNA reads as follows: TGCGCCAGCAGCTTTTCCGGGGCTTACAATCAGCCCCAGCATTTT. It translates as CASSFSGAYNQPQHF.